This paragraph reports one TCR beta chain. This same CDR3 is encoded by further DNA sequences in the sample. These data come from a study of blood T cell repertoires in COVID-19. Turning to the study itself: The samples span acute and convalescent COVID-19 from the United States, Italy and Spain. Sample material is recorded as cDNA or gDNA derived from T cells, B-cell-depleted T cells, or PBMCs.

Germline assignment: CDR1 MRHNA and CDR2 SNTAGT. CDR3 length: 15 amino acids. The J segment lost 4 bases and the V segment lost 4 bases, leaving 3 bases of the junction unmatched. Under the authors' procedure: Reference gene primer amplification gave nucleated cell count estimates. TCRdb's table, derived via immunoSEQ multiplex PCR, lists solely in-frame clones and lacks some. The V and J calls and the clone size are those of that table, but D and trimming were determined from the DNA. The sample has 280,000 or so clones, around 88% seen once. V gene TRBV6-4 combines with J gene TRBJ2-3; 12 positions match TRBD1. This clonotype originated in a woman between 25 and 40 years old who had recovered from COVID-19. Sequencing was performed on peripheral blood. DNA of the CDR3: TGTGCCAGCAGTGTAGGGACAGGGGGCGCAGATACGCAGTATTTT. Translation gives CASSVGTGGADTQYF.